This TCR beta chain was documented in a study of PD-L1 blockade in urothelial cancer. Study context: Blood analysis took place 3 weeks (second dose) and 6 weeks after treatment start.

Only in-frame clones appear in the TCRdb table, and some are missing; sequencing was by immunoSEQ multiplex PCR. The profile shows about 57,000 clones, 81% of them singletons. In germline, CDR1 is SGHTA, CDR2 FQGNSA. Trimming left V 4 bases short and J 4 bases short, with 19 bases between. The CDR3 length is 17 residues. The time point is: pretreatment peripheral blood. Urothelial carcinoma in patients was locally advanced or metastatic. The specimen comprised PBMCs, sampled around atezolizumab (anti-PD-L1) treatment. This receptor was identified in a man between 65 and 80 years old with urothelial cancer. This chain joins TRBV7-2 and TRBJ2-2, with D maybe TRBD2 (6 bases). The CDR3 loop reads CASSWVGGRAGTGELFF. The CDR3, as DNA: TGTGCCAGCAGCTGGGTCGGAGGGCGAGCGGGCACCGGGGAGCTGTTTTTT.